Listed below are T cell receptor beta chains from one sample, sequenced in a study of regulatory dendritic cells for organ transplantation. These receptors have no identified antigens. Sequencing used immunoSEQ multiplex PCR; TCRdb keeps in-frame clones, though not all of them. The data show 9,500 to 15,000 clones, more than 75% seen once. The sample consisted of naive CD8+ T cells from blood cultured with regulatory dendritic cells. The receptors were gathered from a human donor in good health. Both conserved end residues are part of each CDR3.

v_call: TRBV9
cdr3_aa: CASSVEAGGADTQYF

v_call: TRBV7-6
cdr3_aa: CASSLGRRYEQYF

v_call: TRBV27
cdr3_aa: CASWGTSGGQETQYF

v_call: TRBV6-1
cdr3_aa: CASRGVSSYEQYF

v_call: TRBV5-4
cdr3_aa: CASSLVLTGNYGYTF

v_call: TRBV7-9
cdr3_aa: CASSSPTRGASTDTQYF

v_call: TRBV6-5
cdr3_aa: CASSYLAGDSYNEQFF

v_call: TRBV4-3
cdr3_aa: CASSRLRVGVLNTEAFF

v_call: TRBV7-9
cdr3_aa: CASSLGERGTEAFF

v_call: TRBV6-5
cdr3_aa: CASSPGSNQPQHF

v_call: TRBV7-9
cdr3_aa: CASSLGVSEGYTF

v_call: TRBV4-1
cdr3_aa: CASSPFSATGLSTDTQYF

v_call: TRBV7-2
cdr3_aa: CATQSGNTGELFF

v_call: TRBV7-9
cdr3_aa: CASSPTGGVYGYTF

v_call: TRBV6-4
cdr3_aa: CASSEGVRGLAEAFF

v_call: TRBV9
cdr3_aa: CASSDGGMGEKLFF

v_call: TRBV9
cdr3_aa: CASSGTQGAYGYTF

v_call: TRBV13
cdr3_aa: CASSLGREANEQFF

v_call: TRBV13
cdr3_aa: CASSLSGVQETQYF

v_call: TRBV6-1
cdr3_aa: CASTDLGGQYF

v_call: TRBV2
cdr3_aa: CASSEARVAGVDEQFF

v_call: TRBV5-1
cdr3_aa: CASSLVDKKSYEQYF

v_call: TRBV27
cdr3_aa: CASSVRPRDYPYEQYF

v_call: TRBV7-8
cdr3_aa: CASSLTLWRGGRYNEQFF

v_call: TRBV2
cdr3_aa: CASKGLAGALPRETQYF

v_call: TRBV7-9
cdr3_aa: CASSLTGENTGELFF

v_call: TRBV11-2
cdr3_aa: CASSLGYRGSETQYF

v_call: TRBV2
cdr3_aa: CASTEDEWGLAGGTRTDTQYF

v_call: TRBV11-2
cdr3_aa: CASSPDRTTYEQYF

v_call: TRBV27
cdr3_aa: CASRSAIYEQYF

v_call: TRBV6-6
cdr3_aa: CASSYSAGENTGELFF

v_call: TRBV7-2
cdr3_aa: CASSLSRGSYEQYF

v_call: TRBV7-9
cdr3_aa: CASSRTSGPQFYEQYF

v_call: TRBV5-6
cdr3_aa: CASSFRDRGLHEQYF

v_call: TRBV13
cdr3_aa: CASSPRQLSSYNSPLHF

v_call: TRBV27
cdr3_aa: CASSRDTAYNEQFF

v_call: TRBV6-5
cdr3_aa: CASSYSGDLNTEAFF

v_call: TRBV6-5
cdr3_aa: CASSYEGRGQAFF

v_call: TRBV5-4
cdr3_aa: CASSSKGGSNYGYTF

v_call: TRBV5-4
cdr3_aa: CASSSGTPQNTGELFF

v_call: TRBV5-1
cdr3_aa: CASSLGTGRSEAFF

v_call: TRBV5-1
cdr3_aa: CASSLGEANKETQYF

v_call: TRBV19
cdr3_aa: CASSILAENTGELFF

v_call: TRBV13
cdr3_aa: CASSLGGTAAGNTIYF

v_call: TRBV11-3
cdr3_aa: CASSQGQRNSPLHF

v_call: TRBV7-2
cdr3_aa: CASSSTGGRQPQHF

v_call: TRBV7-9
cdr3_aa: CASSLEASGGRIVNEQFF

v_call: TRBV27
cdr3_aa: CASSFQDSDNEQFF

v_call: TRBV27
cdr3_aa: CASSLVTSPSGANVLTF